Each of the 5 T cell receptor beta chains below was sequenced from the same sample in a study of T-cell memory formation after mild COVID-19. TCRdb redid the calling of the 5' RACE reads with MiXCR, one entry per CDR3 protein. In the table there are 350,000 to 500,000 distinct CDR3 sequences, roughly 17% of which are singletons. Sequencing was done on a sample of PBMCs or a T cell subset sorted from them (not recorded which). The source is a man aged 18 to 35 who had mild COVID-19 (a few samples of this study predate the infection). Cell type and time point are not known.

The table lists this clonotype with many counts. The chain employs TRBV12-3 or TRBV12-4 and TRBJ2-3; no clear D. V was clipped by 4 bases and J by 4 bases, with 9 bases between them. CDR3 length equals 13 residues. The CDR3 bases are TGTGCCAGCAGTTCGTCGGGCTCAGATACGCAGTATTTT. This codes for CASSSSGSDTQYF.

This clonotype was picked up many times. The gene calls are TRBV19 and TRBJ1-5; 12 bases are shared with TRBD1. CDR3 size: 15 residues. Trimming took 3 bases from V and 8 from J; bases not matched to a gene: 5. The germline gives CDR1 LNHDA, CDR2 SQIVND (reference sequence). The CDR3 here is CASSMGTGGAEPQHF. The CDR3 nucleotides read TGTGCCAGTAGTATGGGGACAGGGGGCGCGGAGCCCCAGCATTTT.

This clonotype was counted only a few times. The V and J genes are TRBV11-1 and TRBJ2-1; 8 nucleotides match TRBD1. V was clipped by 5 bases and J by 4 bases; unmatched bases: 7. Germline V gene sequence: CDR1 SGHAT, CDR2 FQDESV (reference sequence). The CDR3 has 15 amino acids. For the CDR3, the DNA is TGTGCCAGCAGCAAACAGGGGGGCCCATACAATGAGCAGTTCTTC. It encodes CASSKQGGPYNEQFF.

The chain is built from TRBV7-2 and TRBJ2-5; D is uncertain. The V gene lost 7 bases and the J gene lost 2 bases, with 11 bases spanning the gap. The length of the CDR3 is 13 residues. CDR1 is SGHTA and CDR2 is FQGNSA in the germline V gene. CDR3 in DNA: TGTGCCAGCAACGAGCCCCCTCAAGAGACCCAGTACTTC. It translates to CASNEPPQETQYF.

The chain joins TRBV15 to TRBJ2-3, with D unresolved. Between the trimmed V and J ends, which lost 3 bases and 2 bases, there was a span of 9 bases. Germline V gene sequence: CDR1 LNHNV, CDR2 YYDKDF (reference sequence). CDR3 length: 14 amino acids. The CDR3 DNA is TGTGCCACCAGCAGTACACGAGACACAGATACGCAGTATTTT. Translating gives CATSSTRDTDTQYF.